Listed below are T cell receptor beta chains from one sample, sequenced in a study of sequential checkpoint blockade in melanoma. Using immunoSEQ multiplex PCR, the repertoire was profiled, and TCRdb retains in-frame clones only, with some absent. The sample contains roughly 1,500 clones, roughly three fifths of which appear only once. The sample in question was CD8+ T cells sorted from blood (inferred from file names), obtained from a patient given nivolumab and ipilimumab in sequence. The receptors were gathered from a human patient with melanoma. Some clones in this sample may be carry-over from other donors' samples. Each CDR3 is given with its conserved first and last residue. Fields, in order: V gene, J gene, clone size, D gene, CDR3 DNA, CDR3 protein. D genes are given only for firm matches. The size of a clone is reported for some rows only, either as once, few or many, or as a class for expanded clones.

>TRBV13|TRBJ2-5|-|TRBD1
TGTGCCAGCAGCTTAGGCGGACAGGGTGGTGTGACCCAGTACTTC
CASSLGGQGGVTQYF
>TRBV18|TRBJ1-4|-|-
TGTGCCAGCACCGTACAGGGAGAGAGCGAAAAACTGTTTTTT
CASTVQGESEKLFF
>TRBV7-9|TRBJ1-2|medium-sized|-
TGTGCCAGCAGCCCCGCGGGGCAGGTTAAAGGCTACACCTTC
CASSPAGQVKGYTF
>TRBV2|TRBJ2-2|-|-
TGTGCCAGCAACCCGACAGAAACGGGCACCGGGGAGCTGTTTTTT
CASNPTETGTGELFF
>TRBV7-8|TRBJ2-7|-|TRBD1
TGTGCCAGCGGCCTCACCCCAGGGGGCGAGCAGTACTTC
CASGLTPGGEQYF
>TRBV11-2|TRBJ2-3|-|TRBD2
TGTGCCAGCAGCTTACTAGCGGGGGGCCAAGATACGCAGTATTTT
CASSLLAGGQDTQYF
>TRBV19|TRBJ2-4|-|TRBD2
TGTGCCAGTAGTATAGTAAGCGGGGGGGGGAACATTCAGTACTTC
CASSIVSGGGNIQYF
>TRBV5-6|TRBJ2-7|-|-
TGTGCCAGCAGCCAGGGGCTTGAGAGCTCCTACGAGCAGTACTTC
CASSQGLESSYEQYF
>TRBV6-5|TRBJ1-2|-|TRBD1
TGTGCCAGCAGTTACCAAACCGGGACAGGGCATTATGGCTACACCTTC
CASSYQTGTGHYGYTF
>TRBV7-9|TRBJ1-2|once|-
TGTGCCAGCAGCTTAGATGAGCGATGGTGGGGCTACACCTTC
CASSLDERWWGYTF
>TRBV6-5|TRBJ2-2|-|TRBD1
TGTGCCAGCTCGGGGACAGAGAACACCGGGGAGCTGTTTTTT
CASSGTENTGELFF
>TRBV18|TRBJ1-1|-|TRBD1
TGTGCCAGCTCACCAGGGACAGTTGAAGCTTTCTTT
CASSPGTVEAFF
>TRBV7-9|TRBJ1-4|large|TRBD1
TGTGCCAGCAGCGAACAGGGGGGAGATGAAAAACTGTTTTTT
CASSEQGGDEKLFF
>TRBV15|TRBJ1-4|once|-
TGTGCCACCAGCGCGGGGGCTACTAATGAAAAACTGTTTTTT
CATSAGATNEKLFF
>TRBV27|TRBJ2-5|-|TRBD1
TGTGCCAGCAGTTTATCCCTCCCGGCAGGGGGAAGGGAGACCCAGTACTTC
CASSLSLPAGGRETQYF
>TRBV19|TRBJ2-3|-|TRBD2
TGTGCCAGTAGTGGGCTAGCGGGGGGCACAGATACGCAGTATTTT
CASSGLAGGTDTQYF
>TRBV9|TRBJ2-3|-|TRBD2
TGTGCCAGCAGCGCTAGCGGGGAGGAAGATACGCAGTATTTT
CASSASGEEDTQYF
>TRBV4-3|TRBJ2-2|-|-
TGCGCCAGCAGGGATCGGGGGAACACCGGGGAGCTGTTTTTT
CASRDRGNTGELFF
>TRBV9|TRBJ2-1|-|TRBD2
TGTGCCAGCAGCGTAGCTAGCGGGAACTTGAACGTTAATGAGCAGTTCTTC
CASSVASGNLNVNEQFF
>TRBV30|TRBJ2-1|-|-
TGTGCCTGGAGCTGGCCAAATGAGCAGTTCTTC
CAWSWPNEQFF
>TRBV2|TRBJ2-6|-|TRBD2
TGTGCCAGCCGAAAGGGAGCGGGGGGGCTCTCTGGGGCCAACGTCCTGACTTTC
CASRKGAGGLSGANVLTF
>TRBV29-1|TRBJ1-3|-|-
TGCAGCGCCCATGAAGATACAGGGCCTGGAAACACCATATATTTT
CSAHEDTGPGNTIYF